This T cell receptor (beta chain) came from a study of vaccination effects on CD4 cells after COVID-19 (dated by TCRdb to between 2021 and 2024). The study in broad terms: Across the study, the median time from the second dose to post-vaccine sampling was 72 days (range 14 to 241). Cultures from other donors in the study were sequenced using the Oncomine TCR Beta short-read assay on an Illumina iSeq 100. The full study included 10 COVID-19 convalescent patients and several SARS-CoV-2-naive healthy vaccine recipients. The study compared SARS-CoV-2 spike-specific CD4+ TCR repertoires before and after mRNA vaccination in COVID-19 convalescent patients and infection-naive vaccine recipients. Study-level results and caveats: Among healthy vaccine recipients, nearly all vaccine-induced clones were SARS-CoV-2 mono-reactive, and just 1 of 255 was cross-reactive with common cold coronaviruses. Marked clonal contraction was observed in both infection-induced and vaccine-induced clones at late post-vaccination timepoints, consistent with waning T cell responses. Only a small number of convalescent patients were included, and no early post-infection timepoints were available, which limited the study.

The library was generated by the immunoSEQ multiplex PCR assay. TCR beta CDR3 sequencing was performed on DNA from the cultured, isolated CD4+ T cells. On the study's bioinformatics: The analysis removed non-productive TCR sequences, trimmed reads to the CDR3 region, and retained only CDR3s that were 7 or more amino acids long. Antigen-specific clonotypes were identified using the MANAFEST web app by comparison of expansion in peptide wells against reference cultures. To be called positive, a clone needed expansion at FDR<0.05 compared with the reference and with all other wells, an odds ratio greater than 5, and a frequency greater than 0.1% in two replicate wells. Clonotypes significantly expanded in SARS-CoV-2 spike wells and in at least one common cold coronavirus spike condition were defined as cross-reactive. CDR3 similarity was assessed by Levenshtein distance using the stringdist R package, and unrooted trees were constructed with ape in R 3.6.1. What TCRdb holds here is the immuneACCESS table cut down to in-frame rearrangements. Part of the clones is not present; checked against another copy, under half of the missing clones reflect an unresolved V gene, and the others are unexplained. V and J calls and clone size are given by that table; D and trimming were obtained from the DNA. The sample yields 20,000 to 30,000 clones; roughly three quarters were counted once. About 8% of the sample is taken by the ten largest.

Note on this clone: What antigen it recognizes has not been identified. Qualities for individual bases were not recorded, and no much larger clone is one base off.

The CDR3 contains 13 residues, cysteine and phenylalanine counted. The DNA shown is the 39-base CDR3, in frame from base 1. Relative to germline, V is 10 bases shorter and J is 3 bases shorter, with 15 bases between their ends. The ViraFEST assay stimulated PBMC with viral peptide pools and then used TCR sequencing to identify antigen-specific CD4+ T cell clonotypes by expansion. After less than 13 days of culture, CD4+ T cells were isolated with the EasySep CD4+ T cell isolation kit. Each participant got two doses of an mRNA SARS-CoV-2 vaccine, either BNT162b2 or mRNA-1273. The absence of prior SARS-CoV-2 infection in healthy vaccine recipients was confirmed by negative nucleocapsid antibodies before and after vaccination. Some 2 million PBMC per well were cultured with around 9.8 ug/ml peptides in IMDM containing 5% human AB serum, about 9 IU/ml IL-2 and gentamicin. Half of the culture medium was replaced with fresh IL-2-containing medium on days 3 and 7. Unless noted otherwise, every peptide stimulation condition was cultured in triplicate wells. PBMC were separated from whole blood using Ficoll-Paque Plus gradient centrifugation and were then either cryopreserved at -140C or used fresh. The overlapping peptide pools covered the spike proteins of SARS-CoV-2 and of the common cold coronaviruses HCoV-NL63, HCoV-OC43 and HCoV-229E. The QIAamp micro DNA kit was used to extract genomic DNA from the cultured CD4+ T cells.

The sequence was obtained from a human donor who received a COVID-19 vaccine. The sequence is built from TRBV12-3 or TRBV12-4 and TRBJ1-1; a tentative D call is TRBD1 (5 bases match). This sample comprised CD4+ T cells from PBMCs cultured with SARS-CoV-2 spike peptides, obtained after COVID-19 vaccination. The label giving this sample's cell subset or site can be read as: SARS-CoV-2 spike overlapping peptide pool stimulation. The DNA sequence is given as TGTGCCACCCATTTGAGGGGTTACACTGAAGCTTTCTTT. It translates to CATHLRGYTEAFF.